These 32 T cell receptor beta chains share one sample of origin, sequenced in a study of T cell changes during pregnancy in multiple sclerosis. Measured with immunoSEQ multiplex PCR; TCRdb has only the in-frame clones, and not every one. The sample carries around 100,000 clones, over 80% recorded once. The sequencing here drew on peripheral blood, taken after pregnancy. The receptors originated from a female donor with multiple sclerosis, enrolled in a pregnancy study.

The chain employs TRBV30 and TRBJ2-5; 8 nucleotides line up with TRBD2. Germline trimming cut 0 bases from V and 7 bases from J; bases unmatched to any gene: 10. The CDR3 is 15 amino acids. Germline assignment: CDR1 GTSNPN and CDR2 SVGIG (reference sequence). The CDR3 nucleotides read TGTGCCTGGAGTGTACCGACTAGCCGGGGGGGGACCCAGTACTTC. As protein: CAWSVPTSRGGTQYF.

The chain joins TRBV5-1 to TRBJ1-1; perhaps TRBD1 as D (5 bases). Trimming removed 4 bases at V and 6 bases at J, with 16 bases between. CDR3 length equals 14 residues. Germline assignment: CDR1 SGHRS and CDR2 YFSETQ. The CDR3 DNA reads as TGCGCCAGCAGCGTGACAGTTGGTGGCCCTGAAGCTTTCTTT. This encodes CASSVTVGGPEAFF.

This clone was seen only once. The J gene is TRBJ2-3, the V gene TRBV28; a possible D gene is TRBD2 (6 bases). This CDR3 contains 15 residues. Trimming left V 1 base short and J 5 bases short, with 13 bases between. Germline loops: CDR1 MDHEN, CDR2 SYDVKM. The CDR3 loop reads CASSLSGSGGDTQYF. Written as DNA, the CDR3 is TGTGCCAGCAGTTTATCCGGGAGCGGTGGAGATACGCAGTATTTT.

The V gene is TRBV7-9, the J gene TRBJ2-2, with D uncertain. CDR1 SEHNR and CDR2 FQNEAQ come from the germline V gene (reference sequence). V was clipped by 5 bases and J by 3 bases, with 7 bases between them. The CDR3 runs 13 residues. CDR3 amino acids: CASSERYTGELFF. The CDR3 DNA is TGTGCCAGCAGCGAGAGGTACACCGGGGAGCTGTTTTTT.

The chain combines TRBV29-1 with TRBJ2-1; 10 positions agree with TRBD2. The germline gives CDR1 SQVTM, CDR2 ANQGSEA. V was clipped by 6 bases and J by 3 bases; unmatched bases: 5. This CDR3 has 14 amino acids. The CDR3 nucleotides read TGCAGCGTCGATACTAGCGGGGTCTACAATGAGCAGTTCTTC. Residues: CSVDTSGVYNEQFF.

CDR3 residues: CASSSITKLYEQFF. CDR3 DNA: TGTGCCAGCAGTTCCATCACCAAGCTTTATGAGCAGTTCTTC. This chain joins TRBV27 and TRBJ2-1; no definite D call. With 4 bases removed from V and 8 bases from J, the gap between germline ends came to 15 bases. Germline lookup yields CDR1 MNHEY and CDR2 SMNVEV (reference sequence). This CDR3 is built from 14 residues.

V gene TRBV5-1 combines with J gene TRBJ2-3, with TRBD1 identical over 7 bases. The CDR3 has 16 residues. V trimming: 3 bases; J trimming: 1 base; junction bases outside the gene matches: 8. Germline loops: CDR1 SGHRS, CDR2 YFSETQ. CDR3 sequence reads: CASSSTRDRRTDTQYF. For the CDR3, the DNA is TGCGCCAGCAGCTCGACCCGGGACAGACGCACAGATACGCAGTATTTT. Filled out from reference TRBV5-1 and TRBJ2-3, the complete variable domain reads KAGVTQTPRYLIKTRGQQVTLSCSPISGHRSVSWYQQTPGQGLQFLFEYFSETQRNKGNFPGRFSGRQFSNSRSEMNVSTLELGDSALYLCASSSTRDRRTDTQYFGPGTRLTVL.

CDR3 DNA: TGTGCCAGCAGTCCAGGGGGCGCGGATGAAAAACTGTTTTTT. Its translation is CASSPGGADEKLFF. This sequence joins TRBV28 and TRBJ1-4, with 8 bases identical to TRBD1. CDR1 and CDR2 from the germline V gene are MDHEN and SYDVKM. CDR3 size: 14 residues. Trimming at V came to 5 bases and at J to 6 bases, leaving 5 bases not matched to a gene.

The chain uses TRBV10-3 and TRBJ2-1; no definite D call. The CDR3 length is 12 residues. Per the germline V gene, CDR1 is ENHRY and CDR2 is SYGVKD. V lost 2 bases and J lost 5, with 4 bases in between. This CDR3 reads CAISETDNEQFF. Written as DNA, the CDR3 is TGTGCCATCAGTGAGACGGACAATGAGCAGTTCTTC.

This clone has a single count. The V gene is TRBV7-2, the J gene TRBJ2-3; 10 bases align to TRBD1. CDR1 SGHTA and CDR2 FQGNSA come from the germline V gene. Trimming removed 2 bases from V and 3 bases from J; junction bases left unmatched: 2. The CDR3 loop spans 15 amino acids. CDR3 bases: TGTGCCAGCAGCTTATCGGGACAGGGGACAGATACGCAGTATTTT. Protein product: CASSLSGQGTDTQYF.

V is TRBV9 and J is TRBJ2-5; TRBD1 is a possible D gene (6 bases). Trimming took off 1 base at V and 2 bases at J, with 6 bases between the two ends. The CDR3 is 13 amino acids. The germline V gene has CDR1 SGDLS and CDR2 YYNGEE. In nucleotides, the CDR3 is TGTGCCAGCAGCGTACAGGGGCAAGAGACCCAGTACTTC. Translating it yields CASSVQGQETQYF.

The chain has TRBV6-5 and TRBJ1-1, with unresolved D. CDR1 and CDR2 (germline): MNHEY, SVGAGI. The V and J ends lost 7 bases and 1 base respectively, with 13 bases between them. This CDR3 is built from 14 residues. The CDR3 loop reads CASTRSRENTEAFF. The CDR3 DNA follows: TGTGCCAGCACTCGGTCTAGAGAGAACACTGAAGCTTTCTTT.

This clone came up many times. The DNA for the CDR3 is TGTGCCAGCAGCTTACAGGGAGTAACGGCGGGAGGGAATCCCTACGAGCAGTACTTC. This codes for CASSLQGVTAGGNPYEQYF. The chain recombines TRBV7-9 with TRBJ2-7; 9 bases agree with TRBD2. Trimming cost V 2 bases and J 2 bases; bases outside gene matches: 16. The CDR3 consists of 19 residues. Germline-derived CDR1 and CDR2 are SEHNR and FQNEAQ (reference sequence).

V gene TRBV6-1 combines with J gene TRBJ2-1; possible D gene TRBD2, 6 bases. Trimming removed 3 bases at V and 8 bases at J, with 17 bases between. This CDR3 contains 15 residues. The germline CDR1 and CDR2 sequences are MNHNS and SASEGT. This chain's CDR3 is CASSERDFMNHEQFF. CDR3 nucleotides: TGTGCCAGCAGTGAGAGGGACTTCATGAACCATGAGCAGTTCTTC.

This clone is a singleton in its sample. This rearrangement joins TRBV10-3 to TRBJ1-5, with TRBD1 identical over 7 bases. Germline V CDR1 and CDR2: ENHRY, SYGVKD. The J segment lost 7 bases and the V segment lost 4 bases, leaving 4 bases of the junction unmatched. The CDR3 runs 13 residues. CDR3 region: CAISGQGQQPQHF. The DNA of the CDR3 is TGTGCCATCAGTGGACAGGGACAGCAGCCCCAGCATTTT.

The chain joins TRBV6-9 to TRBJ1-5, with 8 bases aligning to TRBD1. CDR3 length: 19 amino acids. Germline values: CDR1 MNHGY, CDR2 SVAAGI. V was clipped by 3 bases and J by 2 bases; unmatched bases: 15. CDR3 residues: CASSYHVGQGTSRNQPQHF. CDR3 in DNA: TGTGCCAGCAGTTACCATGTTGGACAGGGAACCTCTCGCAATCAGCCCCAGCATTTT.

The CDR3 spells CASSSNRDEQYF. The CDR3 bases are TGTGCCAGCAGTTCGAACAGGGACGAGCAGTACTTC. The chain employs TRBV28 and TRBJ2-7; possibly TRBD1 for D (6 bases). CDR3 length equals 12 residues. Trimming left V 4 bases short and J 5 bases short, with 9 bases between. Germline lookup yields CDR1 MDHEN and CDR2 SYDVKM. The variable domain in full, completed from reference TRBV28 and TRBJ2-7, reads DVKVTQSSRYLVKRTGEKVFLECVQDMDHENMFWYRQDPGLGLRLIYFSYDVKMKEKGDIPEGYSVSREKKERFSLILESASTNQTSMYLCASSSNRDEQYFGPGTRLTVT.

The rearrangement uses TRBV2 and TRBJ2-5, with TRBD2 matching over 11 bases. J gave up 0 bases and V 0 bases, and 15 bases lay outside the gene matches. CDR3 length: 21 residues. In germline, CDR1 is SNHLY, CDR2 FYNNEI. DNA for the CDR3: TGTGCCAGCAGTGAAGCGCACTTCTTCGGGCTAGCGGGGGGCTACCAAGAGACCCAGTACTTC. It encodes CASSEAHFFGLAGGYQETQYF.

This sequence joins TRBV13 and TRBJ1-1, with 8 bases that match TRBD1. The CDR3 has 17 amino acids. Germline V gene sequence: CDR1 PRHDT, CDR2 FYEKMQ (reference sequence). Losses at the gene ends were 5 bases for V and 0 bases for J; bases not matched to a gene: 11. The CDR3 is CASSLPRTDRVNTEAFF. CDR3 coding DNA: TGTGCCAGCAGCCTACCAAGAACGGACAGGGTGAACACTGAAGCTTTCTTT.

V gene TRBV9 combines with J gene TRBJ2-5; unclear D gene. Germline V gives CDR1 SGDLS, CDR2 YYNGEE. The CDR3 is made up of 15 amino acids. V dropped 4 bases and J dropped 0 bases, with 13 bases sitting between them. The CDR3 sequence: CASSTPSVNQETQYF. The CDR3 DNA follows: TGTGCCAGCAGCACGCCCAGCGTCAACCAAGAGACCCAGTACTTC.

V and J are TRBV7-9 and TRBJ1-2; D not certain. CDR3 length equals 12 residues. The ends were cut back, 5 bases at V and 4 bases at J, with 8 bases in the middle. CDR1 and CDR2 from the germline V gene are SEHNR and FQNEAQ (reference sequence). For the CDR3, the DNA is TGTGCCAGCAGCCCTAGCGGCTATGGCTACACCTTC. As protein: CASSPSGYGYTF.

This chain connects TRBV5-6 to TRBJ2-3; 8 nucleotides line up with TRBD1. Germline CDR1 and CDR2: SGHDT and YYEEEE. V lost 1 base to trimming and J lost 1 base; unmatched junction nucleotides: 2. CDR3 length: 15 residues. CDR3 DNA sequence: TGTGCCAGCAGCTTGAAACAGGGGGGCACAGATACGCAGTATTTT. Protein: CASSLKQGGTDTQYF.

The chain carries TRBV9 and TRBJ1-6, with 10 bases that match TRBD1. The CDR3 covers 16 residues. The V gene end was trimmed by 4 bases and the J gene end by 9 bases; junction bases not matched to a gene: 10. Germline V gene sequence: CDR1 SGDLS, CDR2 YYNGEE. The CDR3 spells CASSWSWDRGLSPLHF. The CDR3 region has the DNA TGTGCCAGCAGCTGGAGCTGGGACAGGGGCCTTTCACCCCTCCACTTT.

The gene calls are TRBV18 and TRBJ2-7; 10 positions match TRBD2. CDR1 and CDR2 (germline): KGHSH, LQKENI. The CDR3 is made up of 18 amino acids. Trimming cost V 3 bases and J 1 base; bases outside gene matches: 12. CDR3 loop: CASSPLPLTSGPSYEQYF. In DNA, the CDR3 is TGTGCCAGCTCACCTTTACCTCTGACTAGCGGGCCTTCCTACGAGCAGTACTTC.

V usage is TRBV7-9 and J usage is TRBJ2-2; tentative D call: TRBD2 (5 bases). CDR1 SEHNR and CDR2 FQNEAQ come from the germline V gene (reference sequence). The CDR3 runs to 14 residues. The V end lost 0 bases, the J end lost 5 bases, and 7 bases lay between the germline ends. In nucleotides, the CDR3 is TGTGCCAGCAGCTTAGCGGGAGATACCGGGGAGCTGTTTTTT. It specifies CASSLAGDTGELFF.

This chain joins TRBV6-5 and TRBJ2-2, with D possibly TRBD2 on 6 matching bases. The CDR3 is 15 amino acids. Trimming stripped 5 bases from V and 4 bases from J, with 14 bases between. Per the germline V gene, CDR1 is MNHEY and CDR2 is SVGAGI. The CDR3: CASSTPQTSTGELFF. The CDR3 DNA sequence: TGTGCCAGCAGTACCCCTCAGACTAGCACCGGGGAGCTGTTTTTT.

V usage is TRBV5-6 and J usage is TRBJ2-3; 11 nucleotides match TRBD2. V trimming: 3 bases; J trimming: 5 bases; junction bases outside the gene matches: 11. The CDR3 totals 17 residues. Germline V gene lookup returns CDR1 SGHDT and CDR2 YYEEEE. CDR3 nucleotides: TGTGCCAGCAGCTCCACTCATCGACTAGCGGGGAGAGATACGCAGTATTTT. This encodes CASSSTHRLAGRDTQYF.

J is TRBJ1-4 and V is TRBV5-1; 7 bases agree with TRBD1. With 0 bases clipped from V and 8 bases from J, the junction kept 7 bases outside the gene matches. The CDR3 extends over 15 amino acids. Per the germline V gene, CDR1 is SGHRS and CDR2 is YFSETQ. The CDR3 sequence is CASSLVAGGGEKLFF. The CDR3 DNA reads TGCGCCAGCAGCTTGGTGGCAGGGGGAGGAGAAAAACTGTTTTTT.

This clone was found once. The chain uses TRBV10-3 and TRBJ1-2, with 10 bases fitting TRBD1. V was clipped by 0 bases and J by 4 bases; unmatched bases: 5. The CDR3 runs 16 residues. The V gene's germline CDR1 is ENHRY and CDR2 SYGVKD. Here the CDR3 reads CAISESTGTGVYGYTF. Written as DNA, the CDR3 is TGTGCCATCAGTGAGTCGACGGGGACAGGGGTCTATGGCTACACCTTC.

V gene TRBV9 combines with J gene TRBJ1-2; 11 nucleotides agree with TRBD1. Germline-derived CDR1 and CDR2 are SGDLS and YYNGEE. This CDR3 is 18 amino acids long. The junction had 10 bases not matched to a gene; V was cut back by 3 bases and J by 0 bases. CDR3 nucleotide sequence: TGTGCCAGCAGCGGAAGCCGGGACAGGGGGATTCCTAACTATGGCTACACCTTC. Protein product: CASSGSRDRGIPNYGYTF.

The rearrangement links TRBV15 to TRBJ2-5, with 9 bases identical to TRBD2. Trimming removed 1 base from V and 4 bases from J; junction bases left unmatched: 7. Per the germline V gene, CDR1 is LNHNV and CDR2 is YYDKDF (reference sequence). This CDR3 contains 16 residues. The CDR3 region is CATSRASGVMRETQYF. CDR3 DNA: TGTGCCACCAGCAGAGCTAGCGGGGTGATGCGAGAGACCCAGTACTTC. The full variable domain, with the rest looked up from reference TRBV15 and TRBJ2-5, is DAMVIQNPRYQVTQFGKPVTLSCSQTLNHNVMYWYQQKSSQAPKLLFHYYDKDFNNEADTPDNFQSRRPNTSFCFLDIRSPGLGDTAMYLCATSRASGVMRETQYFGPGTRLLVL.

CDR3 residues: CASRTSGGAPADNEQFF. CDR3 coding DNA: TGTGCCAGTCGGACTAGCGGGGGGGCCCCCGCGGACAATGAGCAGTTCTTC. The V gene is TRBV7-2, the J gene TRBJ2-1, with TRBD2 identical over 15 bases. CDR3 size: 17 residues. Germline V gene data show CDR1 as SGHTA and CDR2 as FQGNSA. V gave up 9 bases and J gave up 5 bases; unmatched junction bases: 11.